This T cell receptor (beta chain) was captured in a study of T cells after yellow fever vaccination. For the study at large: It was SMART-Seq v4 Ultra Low Input that prepared the fractions with low cell numbers.

UMIs and a universal primer site were added when TCR cDNA was made by 5'RACE template switching. Each CDR3 protein is one row after TCRdb ran MiXCR on the 5' RACE reads. The data show 150,000 to 200,000 distinct CDR3 sequences, about 7% seen once. In this sample, this clonotype turned up many times. Its target is not known. Study outcomes and limitations: Most clones from primary vaccination were detected again post-booster (96% CD4, 88% CD8). Clonotype sharing between CD4 and CD8 compartments was small.

CDR3 size: 12 residues. The V gene lost 6 bases and the J gene lost 0 bases, with 5 bases spanning the gap. The chain combines TRBV12-3 or TRBV12-4 with TRBJ1-1; no firm D call. Sequences were derived from CD4+ T cells sorted from PBMCs, sampled 4 to 5 days after the first yellow fever vaccination. The TCR originated in a man between 18 and 35 years old who received the YFV17D yellow fever vaccine. This CDR3 reads CASRTMNTEAFF. The CDR3 nucleotides are TGTGCCAGCAGAACGATGAACACTGAAGCTTTCTTT.